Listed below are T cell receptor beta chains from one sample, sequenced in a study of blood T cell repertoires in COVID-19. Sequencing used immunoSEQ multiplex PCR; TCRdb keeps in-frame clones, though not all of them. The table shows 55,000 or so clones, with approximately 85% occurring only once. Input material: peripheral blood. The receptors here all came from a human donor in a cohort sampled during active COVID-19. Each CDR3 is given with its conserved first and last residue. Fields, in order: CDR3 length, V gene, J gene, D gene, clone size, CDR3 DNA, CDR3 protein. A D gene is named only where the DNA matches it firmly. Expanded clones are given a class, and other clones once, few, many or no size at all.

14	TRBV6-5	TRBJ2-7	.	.	TGTGCCAGCAGTCCCTGGACAAGCTCCTACGAGCAGTACTTC	CASSPWTSSYEQYF
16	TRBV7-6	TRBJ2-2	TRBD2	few	TGTGCCAGCAGTTTGACTAGCGGGAGCTTCGCCGGGGAGCTGTTTTTT	CASSLTSGSFAGELFF
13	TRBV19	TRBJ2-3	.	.	TGTGCCAGTAGTGTCACAGGGACAGATACGCAGTATTTT	CASSVTGTDTQYF
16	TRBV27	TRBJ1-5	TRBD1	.	TGTGCCAGCAGTTTGAGGACAGGGGTGAGCAATCAGCCCCAGCATTTT	CASSLRTGVSNQPQHF
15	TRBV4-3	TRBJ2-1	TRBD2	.	TGCGCCAGCAGCCTTCTAGCGGGAGACGCCAATGAGCAGTTCTTC	CASSLLAGDANEQFF
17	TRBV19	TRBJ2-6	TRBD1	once	TGTGCCAGTAGTACCCCCTTGACAGGGGCAGGGGCCAACGTCCTGACTTTC	CASSTPLTGAGANVLTF
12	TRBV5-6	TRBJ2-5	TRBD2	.	TGTGCCAGCACCCTTAGCGGGGAGACCCAGTACTTC	CASTLSGETQYF
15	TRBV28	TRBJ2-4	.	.	TGTGCCAGCAGCCCCGGGGGAGTAGCCAAAAACATTCAGTACTTC	CASSPGGVAKNIQYF
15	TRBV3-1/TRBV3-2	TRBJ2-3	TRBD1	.	TGTGCCAGCAGCATACGGACAGGGGGCACAGATACGCAGTATTTT	CASSIRTGGTDTQYF
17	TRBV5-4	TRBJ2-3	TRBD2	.	TGTGCCAGCAGCCGAGGGTCGGCTAGCGGGATTGCAGATACGCAGTATTTT	CASSRGSASGIADTQYF
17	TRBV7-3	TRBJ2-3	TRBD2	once	TGTGCCAGCAGCTTCAGCGGCGGACTAGCGGGAACAGATACGCAGTATTTT	CASSFSGGLAGTDTQYF
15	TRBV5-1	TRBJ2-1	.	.	TGCGCCAGCAGCTTAGAGTACTCCTACTACAATGAGCAGTTCTTC	CASSLEYSYYNEQFF
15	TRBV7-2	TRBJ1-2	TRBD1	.	TGTGCCAGCAGCTCAGGGGGCGCACCCCTCTATGGCTACACCTTC	CASSSGGAPLYGYTF
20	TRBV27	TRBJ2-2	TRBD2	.	TGTGCCAGCAGTTTTAAAAGGCCGGGACTAGCGGGAGGGAACACCGGGGAGCTGTTTTTT	CASSFKRPGLAGGNTGELFF
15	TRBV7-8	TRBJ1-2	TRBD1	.	TGTGCCAGCAGCTTAGCCTCGACAGGGTCCGGTGGCTACACCTTC	CASSLASTGSGGYTF
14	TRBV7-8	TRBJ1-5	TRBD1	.	TGTGCCAGCACTCCCAGGGGGCTAAATCAGCCCCAGCATTTT	CASTPRGLNQPQHF
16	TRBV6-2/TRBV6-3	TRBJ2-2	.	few	TGTGCCAGCAGTTACTCGGGGCAGGGAGGCACCGGGGAGCTGTTTTTT	CASSYSGQGGTGELFF
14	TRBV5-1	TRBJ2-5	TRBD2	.	TGCGCCAGCAGCTTTGGAACTAGCGAAGAGACCCAGTACTTC	CASSFGTSEETQYF